This is a list of T cell receptor beta chains from one sample in a study of PD-1 blockade in mismatch repair-deficient tumors. Clones were read by immunoSEQ multiplex PCR, and TCRdb kept only the in-frame ones, dropping some. The data show about 67,000 clones, 70% to 80% seen once. The material was peripheral blood, obtained 2 weeks after starting pembrolizumab. These receptors came from an adult with mismatch repair-deficient cancer. Each CDR3 is given with its conserved first and last residue. D genes are given only for firm matches. Only part of the rows carry a size: once, few, many, or a class if the clone is expanded.

j_call v_call d_call clone_size cdr3_nt cdr3_aa
TRBJ2-7 TRBV15 TRBD2 few TGTGCCACCAGCAGAACGGGACTAGCGGGGCGAGAGCAGTACTTC CATSRTGLAGREQYF
TRBJ2-1 TRBV6-1 NA few TGTGCCAGCAGAACTCGACTAGTCTCCTACAATGAGCAGTTCTTC CASRTRLVSYNEQFF
TRBJ2-1 TRBV4-1 TRBD2 NA TGCGCCAGCAGCCAAGTTAGCGGGACGAACAATGAGCAGTTCTTC CASSQVSGTNNEQFF
TRBJ2-7 TRBV11-3 TRBD2 NA TGTGCCAGCAGCCTAGGGGGACTAGCCCGCGGGTACGAGCAGTACTTC CASSLGGLARGYEQYF
TRBJ1-1 TRBV29-1 NA NA TGCAGCGTTGGCGGATGGGTCACTGAAGCTTTCTTT CSVGGWVTEAFF
TRBJ2-3 TRBV10-1 TRBD2 NA TGCGCCAGCAGTGAGGACGGGAGGGCGGGAGATACGCAGTATTTT CASSEDGRAGDTQYF
TRBJ1-5 TRBV30 NA once TGTGCCTGGAGTCTTTATAGCAATCAGCCCCAGCATTTT CAWSLYSNQPQHF
TRBJ2-2 TRBV11-3 TRBD2 NA TGTGCCAGCAGCTTAAGAACTTGGAGGGAGGGGAAAACCGGGGAGCTGTTTTTT CASSLRTWREGKTGELFF
TRBJ2-1 TRBV6-6 NA few TGTGCCAGCAGGGGAATTAACAATGAGCAGTTCTTC CASRGINNEQFF
TRBJ2-7 TRBV5-1 TRBD1 NA TGCGCCAGCAGCGTCGGACAGGGCTTCTACGAGCAGTACTTC CASSVGQGFYEQYF
TRBJ2-1 TRBV6-5 NA NA TGTGCCAGCAGTCCCTCACGGAATGAGCAGTTCTTC CASSPSRNEQFF
TRBJ2-1 TRBV27 TRBD2 NA TGTGCCAGCAGTTACGGCGGGAGCTCCTACAATGAGCAGTTCTTC CASSYGGSSYNEQFF
TRBJ2-2 TRBV27 NA NA TGTGCCAGCAGTTCCAGGACCGCGAACACCGGGGAGCTGTTTTTT CASSSRTANTGELFF
TRBJ2-1 TRBV11-2 TRBD2 NA TGTGCCAGCAGCCCCGGGACTAGCGGGAGAGGCGCCTACAATGAGCAGTTCTTC CASSPGTSGRGAYNEQFF
TRBJ2-1 TRBV2 TRBD2 NA TGTGCCAGCATCGGACTAGCCAATGAGCAGTTCTTC CASIGLANEQFF
TRBJ2-3 TRBV5-4 NA NA TGTGCCAGCAGCCGAATTACAGGGAGAGGGACGACAGATACGCAGTATTTT CASSRITGRGTTDTQYF
TRBJ1-2 TRBV4-1 NA NA TGCGCCAGCAGCCAAGGTGGCAACAAACTGGGCTACACCTTC CASSQGGNKLGYTF
TRBJ2-1 TRBV5-6 TRBD2 NA TGTGCCAGCAGCTTAGGTACTAGCGGGGGGGCCGATGAGCAGTTCTTC CASSLGTSGGADEQFF
TRBJ2-7 TRBV6-1 TRBD2 NA TGTGCCAGCAGTCCTAGCGGGAGTTCAAGCGAGCAGTACTTC CASSPSGSSSEQYF
TRBJ2-7 TRBV6-5 TRBD2 NA TGTGCCAGCAGTTACCGGCGGGAGGAGCGCTACGAGCAGTACTTC CASSYRREERYEQYF
TRBJ1-4 TRBV28 TRBD1 NA TGTGCCAGCAGTTTAAACAGGGGGCTGGAAAAACTGTTTTTT CASSLNRGLEKLFF
TRBJ1-3 TRBV7-9 TRBD1 NA TGTGCCAGCAGCAGAGCAGGGGGCGCAGCTGGAAACACCATATATTTT CASSRAGGAAGNTIYF
TRBJ2-6 TRBV19 NA NA TGTGCCAGTAGTATGGACGGGTCTGGGGCCAACGTCCTGACTTTC CASSMDGSGANVLTF
TRBJ2-7 TRBV7-2 TRBD2 NA TGTGCCAGCAGGACCGCGGGACTAGCGGGAGTCGAGCAGTACTTC CASRTAGLAGVEQYF
TRBJ1-3 TRBV7-9 NA NA TGTGCCAGCAGCTCCCTCTCGACGATCTCTGGAAACACCATATATTTT CASSSLSTISGNTIYF
TRBJ2-5 TRBV19 TRBD2 NA TGTGCCAGTAGTGGAAGGACTAGCGGGAGGCTGCGAGAGACCCAGTACTTC CASSGRTSGRLRETQYF
TRBJ1-1 TRBV7-3 NA NA TGTGCCAGCAGCTTCAACAACGCGAACACTGAAGCTTTCTTT CASSFNNANTEAFF
TRBJ1-2 TRBV4-1 NA NA TGCGCCAGCAGCCAAGACAGGGTATTCTATGGCTACACCTTC CASSQDRVFYGYTF
TRBJ2-1 TRBV10-1 NA NA TGCGCCAGCAGTCCCAGAGTAAGGGCGCGAGAGCAGTTCTTC CASSPRVRAREQFF
TRBJ2-7 TRBV30 NA few TGTGCCTGGAGTAAAGGGCCTGTGAGGGAGCAGTACTTC CAWSKGPVREQYF
TRBJ2-1 TRBV21-1 NA few TGTGCCAGCAGCAAAGTTTGGGGCTCCTACAATGAGCAGTTCTTC CASSKVWGSYNEQFF
TRBJ2-3 TRBV20-1 TRBD2 NA TGCAGTGCCCCACTAGCGGGGGGAGCGTATTTT CSAPLAGGAYF
TRBJ1-3 TRBV5-1 TRBD1 NA TGCGCCAGCAGCCCGACCGGGACAGGGGGAAACACCATATATTTT CASSPTGTGGNTIYF
TRBJ1-1 TRBV7-6 TRBD1 NA TGTGCCAGCAGCTTGGATGACAGGGGGGACACTGAAGCTTTCTTT CASSLDDRGDTEAFF
TRBJ2-1 TRBV6-6 NA NA TGTGCCAGCAGTCGGGAGAGCTCCTACAATGAGCAGTTCTTC CASSRESSYNEQFF
TRBJ2-1 TRBV7-9 TRBD2 many TGTGCCAGCAGCTCCTTTAGCGGGAGGACAAGCTCCTACAATGAGCAGTTCTTC CASSSFSGRTSSYNEQFF
TRBJ2-3 TRBV7-9 NA NA TGTGCCAGCAGCTTAGCGGGGTCGGCCGGGGATACGCAGTATTTT CASSLAGSAGDTQYF
TRBJ2-1 TRBV9 NA NA TGTGCCAGCAGCGCCGAATCCTGGTCGGGCTCCTACAATGAGCAGTTCTTC CASSAESWSGSYNEQFF
TRBJ1-1 TRBV30 NA once TGTGCCTGGAGTCAGCACAAGAACACTGAAGCTTTCTTT CAWSQHKNTEAFF
TRBJ1-2 TRBV28 TRBD1 NA TGTGCCAGCAGCCTCAGGGGGTATGGCTACACCTTC CASSLRGYGYTF
TRBJ2-5 TRBV27 NA NA TGTGCCAGCAGTTCCTCGGGACTCGAGGAGACCCAGTACTTC CASSSSGLEETQYF
TRBJ1-5 TRBV7-2 NA NA TGTGCCAGCAGACCCCGGGGAGGGTCGGACTTGCAGCCCCAGCATTTT CASRPRGGSDLQPQHF
TRBJ1-1 TRBV30 NA once TGTGCCTGGAGTCCCCTCCAGGGTTGGGGCACTGAAGCTTTCTTT CAWSPLQGWGTEAFF
TRBJ1-1 TRBV6-6 NA NA TGTGCCAGTAGAGGACAGTCCATAATGAACACTGAAGCTTTCTTT CASRGQSIMNTEAFF
TRBJ2-1 TRBV11-3 NA NA TGTGCCAGCAGCCGACTCTTAAGCTCCTACAATGAGCAGTTCTTC CASSRLLSSYNEQFF
TRBJ1-1 TRBV14 NA NA TGTGCCAGCAGCCACAATTCCAAGAGGACTGAAGCTTTCTTT CASSHNSKRTEAFF
TRBJ2-2 TRBV19 TRBD1 NA TGTGCCAGTAGTATAGACGGTTATCTGACAGGGACGAAGACCGGGGAGCTGTTTTTT CASSIDGYLTGTKTGELFF
TRBJ1-4 TRBV7-2 NA NA TGTGCCAGCAGCTTAATGACTGGGGGGACTAATGAAAAACTGTTTTTT CASSLMTGGTNEKLFF
TRBJ2-2 TRBV5-4 NA NA TGTGCCAGCAGCCCACTAGCAAACGCGAACACCGGGGAGCTGTTTTTT CASSPLANANTGELFF
TRBJ1-1 TRBV29-1 TRBD1 NA TGCAGCGGCCGGACAGGGGAGGTCTCTGAAGCTTTCTTT CSGRTGEVSEAFF